These T cell receptor beta chains were read from a single sample in a study of CD8 T cells in ankylosing spondylitis. TCRdb reprocessed the 5' RACE reads via MiXCR and lists one record per CDR3 protein. Here the sample spans 500,000 to 550,000 distinct CDR3 sequences, roughly 12% being singletons. What was sequenced was blood, either unsorted or a sorted T cell fraction (not recorded which). The receptor set was obtained from a male donor with ankylosing spondylitis. Both conserved end residues are part of each CDR3. A D gene is named only where the DNA matches it firmly. Size tells how often a clone was seen (once, few, many) or the class of an expanded clone, and some rows leave it out.

size | J | V | D | DNA | CDR3
few | TRBJ2-7 | TRBV20-1 | NA | TGCAGTGCTAGACCGTCGGGATTGCTCTACGAGCAGTACTTC | CSARPSGLLYEQYF
few | TRBJ2-1 | TRBV12-3/TRBV12-4 | TRBD2 | TGTGCCAGCAGTTTGTCGAGGAACCTAGCGGGAGTCTATAATGAGCAGTTCTTC | CASSLSRNLAGVYNEQFF
NA | TRBJ2-7 | TRBV7-9 | NA | TGTGCCAGCAGCCCAGCGAATCTGGCGGGTCTTACCTACGAGCAGTACTTC | CASSPANLAGLTYEQYF
few | TRBJ2-3 | TRBV6-2/TRBV6-3 | TRBD2 | TGTGCCAGCAGACTAGCGGGACCGCAGTATTTT | CASRLAGPQYF
once | TRBJ1-3 | TRBV11-2 | TRBD1 | TGTGCCAGCAGCCTTCCTTCGACAGGGCCTGGAAACACCATATATTTT | CASSLPSTGPGNTIYF
many | TRBJ2-2 | TRBV2 | TRBD2 | TGTGCCAGCAGTGAAGCCGGGACTAAAGCATGGTTGGGGGAGCTGTTTTTT | CASSEAGTKAWLGELFF
NA | TRBJ1-3 | TRBV30 | NA | TGTGCCTGGAGTGTATGGGACGGAACTGGAAACACCATACATTTT | CAWSVWDGTGNTIHF
NA | TRBJ2-2 | TRBV3-1 | NA | TGTGCCAGCAGCCAAGGTATGGAGACCGGGGAGCTGTTTTTT | CASSQGMETGELFF
NA | TRBJ2-1 | TRBV6-5 | TRBD2 | TGTGCCAGCAGTTACGGCGGGAGCTCCCATGAGCAGTTCTTC | CASSYGGSSHEQFF
many | TRBJ1-2 | TRBV20-1 | TRBD1 | TGCAGTGCGGCGCGGGACAGGGGGCATGGCTACACCTTC | CSAARDRGHGYTF
few | TRBJ2-7 | TRBV7-8 | TRBD1 | TGTGCCAGCAAGAGGGACAGGTCCTACGAGCAGTACTTC | CASKRDRSYEQYF
few | TRBJ2-6 | TRBV10-3 | TRBD2 | TGTGCCATCAGTGTCCTAGCGGGAGTCTCTGGGGCCAACGTCCTGACTTTC | CAISVLAGVSGANVLTF
few | TRBJ2-2 | TRBV2 | TRBD2 | TGTGCCAGCGAGGGGAGGGGTTTTGCCGGGGAGCTGTTTTTT | CASEGRGFAGELFF
NA | TRBJ2-3 | TRBV20-1 | NA | TGCAGTGCTCCAAAGGTTGGGGGGATAGGGGATACGCAGTATTTT | CSAPKVGGIGDTQYF
NA | TRBJ2-7 | TRBV7-6 | NA | TGTGCCAGCAGTCTTAGAGAACACCATGACTACGAGCAGTACTTC | CASSLREHHDYEQYF
many | TRBJ1-2 | TRBV5-1 | TRBD1 | TGCGCCAGCAGCTTGGCCGGGACAGGGCAGCTGGACTATGGCTACACCTTC | CASSLAGTGQLDYGYTF
many | TRBJ2-1 | TRBV5-1 | NA | TGCGCCAGCAGGTTAGGGGACAACAATGAGCAGTTCTTC | CASRLGDNNEQFF